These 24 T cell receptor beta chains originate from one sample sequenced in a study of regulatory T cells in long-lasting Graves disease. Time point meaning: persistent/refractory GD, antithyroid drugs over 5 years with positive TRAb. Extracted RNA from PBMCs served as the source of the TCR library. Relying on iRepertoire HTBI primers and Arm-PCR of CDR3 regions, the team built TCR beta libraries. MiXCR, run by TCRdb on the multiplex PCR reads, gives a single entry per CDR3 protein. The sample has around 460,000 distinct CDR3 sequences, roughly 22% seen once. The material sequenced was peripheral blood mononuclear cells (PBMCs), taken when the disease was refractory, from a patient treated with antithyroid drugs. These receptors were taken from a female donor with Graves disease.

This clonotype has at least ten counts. In nucleotides, the CDR3 is TGTGCCAGCAGCTTACGCGGATCGAACACCGGGGAGCTGTTTTTT. Its translation is CASSLRGSNTGELFF. V is TRBV7-2 and J is TRBJ2-2; no definite D call. CDR3 length equals 15 residues. V lost 2 bases and J 0 bases, leaving 7 bases between the germline ends. Germline values: CDR1 SGHTA, CDR2 FQGNSA.

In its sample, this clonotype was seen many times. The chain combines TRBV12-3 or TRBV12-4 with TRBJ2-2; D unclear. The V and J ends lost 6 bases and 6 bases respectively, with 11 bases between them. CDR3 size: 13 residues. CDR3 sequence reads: CASSSQSSGELFF. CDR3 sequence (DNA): TGTGCCAGCAGCTCCCAGAGCTCCGGGGAGCTGTTTTTT.

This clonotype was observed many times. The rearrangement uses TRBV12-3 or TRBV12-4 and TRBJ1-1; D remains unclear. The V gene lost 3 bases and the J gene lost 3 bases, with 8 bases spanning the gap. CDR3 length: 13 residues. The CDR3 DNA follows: TGTGCCAGCAGTTTGTTTGGGGACACTGAAGCTTTCTTT. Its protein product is CASSLFGDTEAFF.

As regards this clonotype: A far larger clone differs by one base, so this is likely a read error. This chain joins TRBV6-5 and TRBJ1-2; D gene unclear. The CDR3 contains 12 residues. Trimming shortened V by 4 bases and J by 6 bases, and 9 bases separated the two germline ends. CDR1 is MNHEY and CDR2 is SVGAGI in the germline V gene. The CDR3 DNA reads TGTGCCAGCAGTTCGTATACGAATGGCTACACCTTC. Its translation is CASSSYTNGYTF.

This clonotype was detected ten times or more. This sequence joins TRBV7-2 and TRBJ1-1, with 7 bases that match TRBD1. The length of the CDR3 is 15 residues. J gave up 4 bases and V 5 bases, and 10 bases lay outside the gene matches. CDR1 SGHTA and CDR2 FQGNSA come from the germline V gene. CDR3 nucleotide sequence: TGTGCCAGCAGCCCCCGACAGGGTTGGAGCACTGAAGCTTTCTTT. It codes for CASSPRQGWSTEAFF.

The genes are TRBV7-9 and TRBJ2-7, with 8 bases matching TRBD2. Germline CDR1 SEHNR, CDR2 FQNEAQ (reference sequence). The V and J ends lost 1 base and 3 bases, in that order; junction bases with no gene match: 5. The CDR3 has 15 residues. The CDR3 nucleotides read TGTGCCAGCAGCTTAGATAGCGGGACCCTCTACGAGCAGTACTTC. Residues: CASSLDSGTLYEQYF.

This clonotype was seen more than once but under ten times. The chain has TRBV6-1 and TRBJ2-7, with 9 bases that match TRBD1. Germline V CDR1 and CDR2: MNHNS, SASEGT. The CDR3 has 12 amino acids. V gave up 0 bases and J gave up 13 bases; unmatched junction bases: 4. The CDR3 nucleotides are TGTGCCAGCAGTGAAGCGTGGGACAGGGAATACGTC. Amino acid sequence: CASSEAWDREYV.

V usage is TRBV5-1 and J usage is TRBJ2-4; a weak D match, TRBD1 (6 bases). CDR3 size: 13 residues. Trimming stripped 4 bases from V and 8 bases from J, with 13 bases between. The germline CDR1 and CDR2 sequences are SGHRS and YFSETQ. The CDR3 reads CASSRGQSDIQYF. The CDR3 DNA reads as TGCGCCAGCAGCCGAGGACAGTCGGACATTCAGTACTTC.

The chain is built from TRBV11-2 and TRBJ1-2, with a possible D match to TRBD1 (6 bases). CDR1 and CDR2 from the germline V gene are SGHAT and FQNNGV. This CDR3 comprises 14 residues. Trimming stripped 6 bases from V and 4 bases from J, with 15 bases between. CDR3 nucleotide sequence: TGTGCCAGCAGTCCACAGGGTTTCGGCTATGGCTACACCTTC. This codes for CASSPQGFGYGYTF.

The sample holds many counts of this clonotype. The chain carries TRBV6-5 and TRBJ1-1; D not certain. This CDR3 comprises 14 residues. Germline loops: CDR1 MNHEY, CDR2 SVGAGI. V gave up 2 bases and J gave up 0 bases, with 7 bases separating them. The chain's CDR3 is CASSYDRLNTEAFF. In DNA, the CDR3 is TGTGCCAGCAGTTACGATCGGCTGAACACTGAAGCTTTCTTT.

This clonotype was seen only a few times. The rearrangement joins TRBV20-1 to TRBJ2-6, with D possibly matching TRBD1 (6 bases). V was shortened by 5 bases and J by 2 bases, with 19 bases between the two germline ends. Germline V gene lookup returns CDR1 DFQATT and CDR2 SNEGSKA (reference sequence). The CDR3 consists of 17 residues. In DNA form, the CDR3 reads TGCAGTGCTTTTCGACAGGTCCCAAGTACTGGGGCCAACGTCCTGACTTTC. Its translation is CSAFRQVPSTGANVLTF.

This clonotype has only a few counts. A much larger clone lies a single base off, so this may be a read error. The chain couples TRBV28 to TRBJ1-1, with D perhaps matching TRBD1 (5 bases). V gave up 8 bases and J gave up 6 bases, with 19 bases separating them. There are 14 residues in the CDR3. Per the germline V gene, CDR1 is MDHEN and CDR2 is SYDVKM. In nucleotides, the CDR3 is TGTGCCAGCTCCATCAGGGCTGCGGTCTCTGAAGCTTTCTTT. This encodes CASSIRAAVSEAFF.

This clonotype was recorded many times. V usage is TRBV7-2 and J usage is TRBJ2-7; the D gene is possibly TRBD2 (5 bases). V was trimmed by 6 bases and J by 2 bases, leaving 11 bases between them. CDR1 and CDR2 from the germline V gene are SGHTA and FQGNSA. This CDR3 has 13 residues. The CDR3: CASSSNGAYEQYF. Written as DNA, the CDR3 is TGTGCCAGCAGTTCAAACGGGGCCTACGAGCAGTACTTC.

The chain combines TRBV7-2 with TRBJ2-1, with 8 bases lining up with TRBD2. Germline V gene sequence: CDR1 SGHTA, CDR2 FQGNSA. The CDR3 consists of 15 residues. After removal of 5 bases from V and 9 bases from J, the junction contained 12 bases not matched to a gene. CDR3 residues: CASSPAQRESPEQFF. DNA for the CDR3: TGTGCCAGCAGCCCAGCCCAGCGGGAGAGCCCTGAGCAGTTCTTC.

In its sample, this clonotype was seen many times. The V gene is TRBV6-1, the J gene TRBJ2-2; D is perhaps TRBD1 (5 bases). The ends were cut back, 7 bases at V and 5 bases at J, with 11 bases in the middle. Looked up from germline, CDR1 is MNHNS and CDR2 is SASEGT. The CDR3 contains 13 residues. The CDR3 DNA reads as TGTGCCAGCAAAAAAGGGGAAACCGGGGAGCTGTTTTTT. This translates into CASKKGETGELFF.

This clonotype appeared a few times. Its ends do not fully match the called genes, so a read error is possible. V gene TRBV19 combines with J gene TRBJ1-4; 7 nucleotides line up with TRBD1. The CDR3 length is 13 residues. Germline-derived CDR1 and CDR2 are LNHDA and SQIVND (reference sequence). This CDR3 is CASSTGGGEKLFF. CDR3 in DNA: TGTGCCAGTAGTACAGGGGGAGGGGAAAAGCTGTTTTTT.

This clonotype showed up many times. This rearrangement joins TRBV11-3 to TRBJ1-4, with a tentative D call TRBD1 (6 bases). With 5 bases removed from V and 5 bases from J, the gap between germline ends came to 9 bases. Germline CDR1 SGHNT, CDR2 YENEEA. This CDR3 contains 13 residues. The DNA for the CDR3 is TGTGCCAGCAGCCCCGACAGGAATGAAAAACTGTTTTTT. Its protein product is CASSPDRNEKLFF.

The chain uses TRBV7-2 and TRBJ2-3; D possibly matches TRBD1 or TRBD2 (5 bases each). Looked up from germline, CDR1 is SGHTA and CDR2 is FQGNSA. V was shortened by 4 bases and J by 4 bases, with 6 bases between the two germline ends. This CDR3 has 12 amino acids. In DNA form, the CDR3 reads TGTGCCAGCAGCTGGGGGTCAGATACGCAGTATTTT. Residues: CASSWGSDTQYF.

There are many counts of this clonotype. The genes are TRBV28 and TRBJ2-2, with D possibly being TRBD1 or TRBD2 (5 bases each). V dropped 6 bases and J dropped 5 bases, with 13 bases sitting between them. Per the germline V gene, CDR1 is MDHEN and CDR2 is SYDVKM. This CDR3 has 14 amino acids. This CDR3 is CASSLVWGTGELFF. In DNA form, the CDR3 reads TGTGCCAGCAGCTTAGTCTGGGGGACCGGGGAGCTGTTTTTT. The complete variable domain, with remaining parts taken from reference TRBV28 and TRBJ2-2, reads DVKVTQSSRYLVKRTGEKVFLECVQDMDHENMFWYRQDPGLGLRLIYFSYDVKMKEKGDIPEGYSVSREKKERFSLILESASTNQTSMYLCASSLVWGTGELFFGEGSRLTVL.

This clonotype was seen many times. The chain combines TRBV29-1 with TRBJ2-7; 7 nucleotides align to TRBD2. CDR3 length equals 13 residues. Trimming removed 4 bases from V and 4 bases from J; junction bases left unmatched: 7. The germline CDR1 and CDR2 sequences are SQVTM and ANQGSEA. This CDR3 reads CSVVSGILYEQYF. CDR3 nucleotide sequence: TGCAGCGTTGTAAGCGGGATTTTGTACGAGCAGTACTTC.

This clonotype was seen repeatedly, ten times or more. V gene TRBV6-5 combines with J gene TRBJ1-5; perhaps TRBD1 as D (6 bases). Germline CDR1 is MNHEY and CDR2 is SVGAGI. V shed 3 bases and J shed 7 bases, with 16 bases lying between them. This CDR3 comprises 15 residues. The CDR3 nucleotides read TGTGCCAGCAGTTATGGAGGCAGGGGAAGGCAGCCCCAGCATTTT. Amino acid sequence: CASSYGGRGRQPQHF.

CDR3 coding DNA: TGCAGTGCTAGACCAACCTGGGACGCGAACACCGGGGAGCTGTTTTTT. Translating it yields CSARPTWDANTGELFF. The rearrangement links TRBV20-1 to TRBJ2-2; TRBD1 or TRBD2 may be the D gene (5 bases each). V was trimmed by 2 bases and J by 0 bases, leaving 13 bases between them. This CDR3 region has 16 residues. The germline V gene encodes CDR1 DFQATT and CDR2 SNEGSKA (reference sequence).

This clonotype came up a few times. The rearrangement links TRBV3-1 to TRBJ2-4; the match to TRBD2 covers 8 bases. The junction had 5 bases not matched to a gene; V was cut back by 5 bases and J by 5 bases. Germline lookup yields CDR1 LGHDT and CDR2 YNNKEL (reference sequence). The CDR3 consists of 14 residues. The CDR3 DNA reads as TGTGCCAGCAGCGGATTAGCGGGGCAAAACATTCAGTACTTC. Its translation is CASSGLAGQNIQYF.

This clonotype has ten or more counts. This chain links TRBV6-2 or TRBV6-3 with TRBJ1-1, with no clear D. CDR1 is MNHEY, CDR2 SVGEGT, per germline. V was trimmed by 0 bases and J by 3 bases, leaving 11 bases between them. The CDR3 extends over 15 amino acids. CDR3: CASSYSRRHHTEAFF. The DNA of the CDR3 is TGTGCCAGCAGTTACTCTAGGAGGCACCACACTGAAGCTTTCTTT.